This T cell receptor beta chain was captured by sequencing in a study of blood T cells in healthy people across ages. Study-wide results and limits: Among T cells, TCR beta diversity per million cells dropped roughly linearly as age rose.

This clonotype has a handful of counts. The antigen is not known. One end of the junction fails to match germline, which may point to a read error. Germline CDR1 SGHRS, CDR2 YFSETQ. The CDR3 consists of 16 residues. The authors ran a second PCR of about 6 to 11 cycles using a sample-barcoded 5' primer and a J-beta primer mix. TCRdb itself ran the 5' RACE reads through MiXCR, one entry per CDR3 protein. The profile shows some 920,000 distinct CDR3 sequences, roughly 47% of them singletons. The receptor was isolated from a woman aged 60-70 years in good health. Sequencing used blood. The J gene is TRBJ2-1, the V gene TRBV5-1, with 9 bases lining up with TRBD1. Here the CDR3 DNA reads TGCGCCAGTAGCTTGGGACCGGGACAGGGTAAGAATGAGCAGTTCTTC. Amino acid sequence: CASSLGPGQGKNEQFF.